This T cell receptor beta chain comes out of a study of cytomegalovirus exposure and HLA in healthy donors. The PCR ran on 60 Vbeta and 13 Jbeta primers. The repertoire was sequenced with immunoSEQ multiplex PCR; TCRdb's copy has only in-frame clones and lacks some. The table lists around 97,000 clones, around 61% of them singletons. The V gene lost 0 bases and the J gene lost 6 bases, with 19 bases spanning the gap. Germline CDR1 is SGHRS and CDR2 is YFSETQ. The CDR3 spans 16 residues. A note on this clone: Antigen specificity is unknown.

Overall study findings and caveats: Prior analysis indicated that the majority of TCR beta V segments exhibited productivity approximately 87% or approximately 30% of the time. The study put under 200 TCR beta chains on its list as cytomegalovirus-associated.

The TCR was taken from a woman aged 45-60 years in good health and CMV-seronegative. Sequenced material: PBMCs. The chain has TRBV5-1 and TRBJ2-7; the D gene is possibly TRBD2 (6 bases). The CDR3 region has the DNA TGCGCCAGCAGCTTGGAGTTCGGGGGTGGGGCTGGCGAGCAGTACTTC. It specifies CASSLEFGGGAGEQYF.